These T cell receptor beta chains were read from a single sample in a study of monozygotic twins with inflammatory bowel disease. Reanalyzing the 5' RACE reads, TCRdb keeps one entry per CDR3 protein, without DNA. Its table records 110,000 to 150,000 distinct CDR3 sequences. What was sequenced was blood. These receptors were taken from a human donor with ulcerative colitis or Crohn's disease, or a healthy co-twin of an affected twin (not recorded which). The CDR3 runs from the conserved cysteine through the conserved F or W. The listing skips clone size in some rows; elsewhere it reads once, few, many or a size class.

CDR3aa,v_gene,abundance,j_gene
CASRPHGTVNTEAFF,TRBV12-3/TRBV12-4,-,TRBJ1-1
CASSLTPGRSNYNEQFF,TRBV5-1,-,TRBJ2-1
CASSLEDTLVQYF,TRBV5-1,-,TRBJ2-7
CSADYRAGTEAFF,TRBV20-1,-,TRBJ1-1
CASSQVYNTGELFF,TRBV4-3,-,TRBJ2-2
CASSPDGFNQPQHF,TRBV5-5,-,TRBJ1-5
CASSQVGTGGPVNEQFF,TRBV3-1,-,TRBJ2-1
CASSLSQGGEQFF,TRBV28,-,TRBJ2-1
CASNPAGAPDTQYF,TRBV6-1,-,TRBJ2-3
CASSQGVAYEQYF,TRBV18,-,TRBJ2-7
CAWKAMSSGNTIYF,TRBV30,-,TRBJ1-3
CASSLILSTTNTEAFF,TRBV5-1,-,TRBJ1-1
CASSPPRVTDTQYF,TRBV18,-,TRBJ2-3
CATSPEQRSSYNEQFF,TRBV15,-,TRBJ2-1
CASSLRGLGTGELFF,TRBV6-1,-,TRBJ2-2
CASSRGQGGPGKLFF,TRBV5-1,-,TRBJ2-2
CATQGDTRLFF,TRBV24-1,-,TRBJ2-2
CASSSQGSHNEKLFF,TRBV7-2,-,TRBJ1-4
CASSWGAGGRYEQYF,TRBV7-3,-,TRBJ2-7
CASSRTLWEQYF,TRBV12-3/TRBV12-4,-,TRBJ2-7
CASSYSSTLELFF,TRBV6-5,-,TRBJ1-4
CATGMGGQETQYF,TRBV19,-,TRBJ2-5
CSARGSFGGLGYTF,TRBV20-1,-,TRBJ1-2
CASSSSVGRGNEQFF,TRBV7-2,-,TRBJ2-1
CASNYIGAYNEQFF,TRBV27,medium-sized,TRBJ2-1
CASSDHKRAGGYTF,TRBV2,-,TRBJ1-2
CASSLVGTSAYNEQFF,TRBV12-3/TRBV12-4,-,TRBJ2-1
CASSQSRQGHSNQPQHF,TRBV4-1,-,TRBJ1-5
CASSLAGQSGNTIYF,TRBV7-9,-,TRBJ1-3
CAWSGRDNQPQHF,TRBV30,-,TRBJ1-5
CASSLPGDEQYF,TRBV7-2,-,TRBJ2-7
CASSASRNPLNTEAFF,TRBV7-9,-,TRBJ1-1
CATSSHHYNEQFF,TRBV24-1,-,TRBJ2-1
CASRPRAQLPNTEAFF,TRBV27,-,TRBJ1-1
CSARRGIQGMNSPLHF,TRBV20-1,-,TRBJ1-6
CSASPGLAGSGELFF,TRBV20-1,-,TRBJ2-2
CASSGQGNTIYF,TRBV9,-,TRBJ1-3
CASSLVLAGSEQYF,TRBV7-2,-,TRBJ2-7
CSAGFWGNEQYF,TRBV20-1,-,TRBJ2-7
CASSLETGTYSNQPQHF,TRBV7-2,-,TRBJ1-5